This entry lists 26 T cell receptor beta chains sequenced from one sample in a study of cytotoxic CD8 clonotypes in ibrutinib-treated CLL. Method: immunoSEQ multiplex PCR; TCRdb's copy keeps in-frame clones and lacks some. The data contain about 45,000 clones, 65% of them singletons. Sequencing was performed on PBMCs, taken after 24 months of ibrutinib treatment. The origin of the receptors is a human donor with chronic lymphocytic leukemia.

The chain joins TRBV27 to TRBJ1-1; D call uncertain. V lost 6 bases to trimming and J lost 1 base, with 15 bases between them. Germline V CDR1 and CDR2: MNHEY, SMNVEV (reference sequence). There are 15 residues in the CDR3. CDR3 residues: CASRAMGYRNTEAFF. The CDR3 DNA follows: TGTGCCAGCAGAGCCATGGGGTACAGGAACACTGAAGCTTTCTTT.

The table lists this clone with a few counts. A read error may produce the germline difference seen at one junction end. V is TRBV5-6 and J is TRBJ2-7, with 9 bases fitting TRBD1. Looked up from germline, CDR1 is SGHDT and CDR2 is YYEEEE. This CDR3 region has 14 residues. The CDR3 nucleotides read TGTGCCAGCAGTTTGGACAGGGGAGTCTACGAGCAGTACTTC. This encodes CASSLDRGVYEQYF.

This clone is a singleton in its sample. The CDR3 nucleotides read TGTGCCAGCAAGTCGCGCTACAATGAGCAGTTCTTC. Translation: CASKSRYNEQFF. The V call is TRBV27, the J call TRBJ2-1; D ambiguous. Deletions cut 7 bases from V and 3 bases from J, with 7 bases between. The germline V gene has CDR1 MNHEY and CDR2 SMNVEV (reference sequence). The CDR3 covers 12 residues.

In its sample, this clone was seen many times. The chain links TRBV4-2 to TRBJ2-7; the D is unclear. Germline V gene data show CDR1 as LGHNA and CDR2 as YNFKEQ. Trimming cost V 5 bases and J 1 base, with 3 bases left between them. The CDR3 is 11 amino acids. The CDR3 DNA is TGTGCCAGCAGCGAATCCTACGAGCAGTACTTC. Residues: CASSESYEQYF.

V is TRBV4-1 and J is TRBJ1-6, with D possibly TRBD1 on 5 matching bases. Trimming left V 0 bases short and J 7 bases short, with 13 bases between. Germline V lookup: CDR1 MGHRA, CDR2 YSYEKL. CDR3 length: 16 amino acids. The CDR3 protein is CASSQDGGRENSPLHF. DNA for the CDR3: TGCGCCAGCAGCCAAGATGGGGGGAGAGAAAATTCACCCCTCCACTTT.

The chain carries TRBV29-1 and TRBJ2-7; the D gene could be TRBD1 or TRBD2 (5 bases each). Deletions cut 4 bases from V and 4 bases from J, with 11 bases between. CDR1 is SQVTM and CDR2 is ANQGSEA in the germline V gene. This CDR3 has 12 residues. CDR3 DNA sequence: TGCAGCGTTGCCGGGGACGGGTACGAGCAGTACTTC. Encoded protein: CSVAGDGYEQYF.

The chain has TRBV5-1 and TRBJ2-1; 9 bases fit TRBD1. V was pared by 4 bases and J by 2 bases, with 16 bases of the junction left unmatched. Germline V gives CDR1 SGHRS, CDR2 YFSETQ. CDR3 length equals 19 residues. CDR3 protein: CASSPGGLGGTGTYNEQFF. Here the CDR3 DNA reads TGCGCCAGCAGCCCTGGGGGATTAGGCGGGACAGGGACCTACAATGAGCAGTTCTTC.

The chain joins TRBV5-1 to TRBJ2-7, with TRBD2 matching 11 bases. CDR3 length: 17 residues. Germline values: CDR1 SGHRS, CDR2 YFSETQ. The V gene end was trimmed by 0 bases and the J gene end by 3 bases; junction bases not matched to a gene: 8. The CDR3 loop is CASSLVLAGGRGYEQYF. CDR3 in DNA: TGCGCCAGCAGCTTGGTGTTAGCGGGAGGGCGAGGCTACGAGCAGTACTTC.

CDR3 DNA sequence: TGTGCCAGCAGCCTACAGGGTCCCGGGGCCAACGTCCTGACTTTC. Residues: CASSLQGPGANVLTF. The J gene is TRBJ2-6, the V gene TRBV14; D may be TRBD1 (6 bases). Germline CDR1 reads SGHDN; CDR2 reads FVKESK. Trimming left V 4 bases short and J 4 bases short, with 11 bases between. The CDR3 runs 15 residues.

This clone was observed a few times. V usage is TRBV2 and J usage is TRBJ2-2; the D gene is possibly TRBD2 (5 bases). Germline V gives CDR1 SNHLY, CDR2 FYNNEI. V was shortened by 4 bases and J by 4 bases, with 10 bases between the two germline ends. The CDR3 consists of 14 residues. The CDR3 region is CASSGSGSTGELFF. For the CDR3, the DNA is TGTGCCAGCAGTGGGTCGGGGAGCACCGGGGAGCTGTTTTTT.

V usage is TRBV7-2 and J usage is TRBJ2-7; the match to TRBD2 covers 8 bases. Trimming at V came to 5 bases and at J to 1 base, leaving 4 bases not matched to a gene. Germline values: CDR1 SGHTA, CDR2 FQGNSA. The CDR3 is 14 residues long. This CDR3 is CASSPTGGSYEQYF. DNA of the CDR3: TGTGCCAGCAGCCCGACGGGGGGGTCCTACGAGCAGTACTTC.

This clone was seen a single time. The V gene is TRBV2, the J gene TRBJ2-3; 8 bases line up with TRBD1. Germline values: CDR1 SNHLY, CDR2 FYNNEI. The CDR3 consists of 15 residues. The V gene end was trimmed by 9 bases and the J gene end by 0 bases; junction bases not matched to a gene: 8. Here the CDR3 DNA reads TGTGCCAGTATTCCGGGACAGGCTAGCACAGATACGCAGTATTTT. It translates to CASIPGQASTDTQYF.

This clone turned up a few times. The rearrangement links TRBV18 to TRBJ2-2; no definite D call. The CDR3 is 13 residues long. The V end lost 1 base, the J end lost 7 bases, and 7 bases lay between the germline ends. Germline CDR1 reads KGHSH; CDR2 reads LQKENI. CDR3 loop: CASSPHGGGELFF. The CDR3 DNA is TGTGCCAGCTCACCACACGGCGGCGGGGAGCTGTTTTTT.

The chain recombines TRBV27 with TRBJ2-7, with TRBD1 as a possible D gene (6 bases). The germline V and J ends were trimmed by 5 bases and 6 bases, with 17 bases remaining between them. Looked up from germline, CDR1 is MNHEY and CDR2 is SMNVEV (reference sequence). The CDR3 runs to 14 residues. The CDR3 region is CASSALTGMGEQYF. The CDR3 region has the DNA TGTGCCAGCAGTGCCCTCACAGGGATGGGCGAGCAGTACTTC.

The chain joins TRBV20-1 to TRBJ2-1; D not certain. Trimming shortened V by 6 bases and J by 11 bases, and 8 bases separated the two germline ends. Germline assignment: CDR1 DFQATT and CDR2 SNEGSKA (reference sequence). This CDR3 has 9 residues. In nucleotides, the CDR3 is TGCAGTGCCGGTTATAAGCAGTTCTTC. This gives the protein CSAGYKQFF.

The gene calls are TRBV5-4 and TRBJ2-7, with 10 bases lining up with TRBD1. In germline, CDR1 is SGHNT, CDR2 YYREEE (reference sequence). V lost 1 base, J lost 6 bases, and 4 bases stayed unmatched. The CDR3 is 14 amino acids. CDR3 residues: CASSLFGTGVEQYF. CDR3 coding DNA: TGTGCCAGCAGCTTGTTCGGGACAGGGGTCGAGCAGTACTTC.

This chain joins TRBV28 and TRBJ1-1, with a weak D call TRBD1 (6 bases). With 5 bases removed from V and 7 bases from J, the gap between germline ends came to 17 bases. The CDR3 consists of 14 residues. The germline gives CDR1 MDHEN, CDR2 SYDVKM. In DNA form, the CDR3 reads TGTGCCAGCAGTGATGGAGACAGGCTGAGTGAAGCTTTCTTT. Translating it yields CASSDGDRLSEAFF.

This sequence joins TRBV12-5 and TRBJ2-7, with 9 positions matching TRBD2. The CDR3 contains 19 residues. Germline-derived CDR1 and CDR2 are LGHNT and FRNRAP. With 3 bases clipped from V and 1 base from J, the junction kept 16 bases outside the gene matches. CDR3 DNA: TGTGCTAGTGGTTTTCTGGCTAGCGGGATCTGGGGTTGGTCCTACGAGCAGTACTTC. This codes for CASGFLASGIWGWSYEQYF.

In this sample, this clone turned up a few times. CDR3 region: CASSVNGGLYEQYF. CDR3 sequence (DNA): TGTGCCAGCAGTGTCAACGGGGGCCTCTACGAGCAGTACTTC. This chain connects TRBV6-4 to TRBJ2-7, with D possibly being TRBD1 or TRBD2 (6 bases each). CDR3 length: 14 residues. CDR1 and CDR2 from the germline V gene are MRHNA and SNTAGT. Trimming took 4 bases from V and 3 from J, leaving 13 bases between them.

The chain joins TRBV29-1 to TRBJ1-1; maybe TRBD1 (5 bases). The CDR3 totals 12 residues. With 4 bases removed from V and 13 bases from J, the gap between germline ends came to 19 bases. Germline values: CDR1 SQVTM, CDR2 ANQGSEA. The DNA of the CDR3 is TGCAGCGTTGCCCGACGGGACGGTAGGAGTTTCTTT. Residues: CSVARRDGRSFF. Filled out from reference TRBV29-1 and TRBJ1-1, the complete variable domain reads SAVISQKPSRDICQRGTSLTIQCQVDSQVTMMFWYRQQPGQSLTLIATANQGSEATYESGFVIDKFPISRPNLTFSTLTVSNMSPEDSSIYLCSVARRDGRSFFGQGTRLTVV.

The sample holds many counts of this clone. The rearrangement joins TRBV18 to TRBJ1-1; 7 positions match TRBD1. Trimming took 2 bases from V and 5 from J; bases not matched to a gene: 5. Per the germline V gene, CDR1 is KGHSH and CDR2 is LQKENI. The CDR3 is 14 amino acids. DNA for the CDR3: TGTGCCAGCTCACCAACAGGGGTCGTGACTGAAGCTTTCTTT. Translated: CASSPTGVVTEAFF.

The rearrangement uses TRBV6-1 and TRBJ2-5; possible D gene TRBD2, 6 bases. Between the trimmed V and J ends, which lost 1 base and 5 bases, there was a span of 20 bases. This CDR3 has 17 amino acids. CDR1 MNHNS and CDR2 SASEGT come from the germline V gene. For the CDR3, the DNA is TGTGCCAGCAGTGAAGTAAAGGCTAGCGTGGGGAGGGAGACCCAGTACTTC. Translation gives CASSEVKASVGRETQYF.

Only one count was recorded for this clone. The chain carries TRBV19 and TRBJ2-7, with TRBD1 as a possible D gene (5 bases). The CDR3 runs to 14 residues. Germline V gene data show CDR1 as LNHDA and CDR2 as SQIVND (reference sequence). Trimming stripped 6 bases from V and 0 bases from J, with 12 bases between. The CDR3 here is CASRSKGSSYEQYF. The CDR3 region has the DNA TGTGCCAGTAGAAGCAAGGGGTCCTCCTACGAGCAGTACTTC.

The rearrangement links TRBV5-4 to TRBJ1-4; possible D gene TRBD1, 5 bases. There are 14 residues in the CDR3. Trimming removed 6 bases at V and 0 bases at J, with 9 bases between. CDR1 SGHNT and CDR2 YYREEE come from the germline V gene (reference sequence). CDR3 sequence reads: CASTVGATNEKLFF. CDR3 DNA sequence: TGTGCCAGCACCGTGGGGGCAACTAATGAAAAACTGTTTTTT.

The rearrangement joins TRBV10-3 to TRBJ1-1, with TRBD1 as a possible D gene (5 bases). The germline gives CDR1 ENHRY, CDR2 SYGVKD. CDR3 size: 16 residues. Trimming removed 7 bases at V and 5 bases at J, with 23 bases between. CDR3 DNA sequence: TGTGCCATCACCGAAACGGCTTTTGGAGGGGTGACTGAAGCTTTCTTT. This encodes CAITETAFGGVTEAFF.

V and J are TRBV4-1 and TRBJ2-3; no reliable D call. Deletions cut 4 bases from V and 3 bases from J, with 26 bases between. The CDR3 sequence is 19 residues long. Germline V gives CDR1 MGHRA, CDR2 YSYEKL. The CDR3 coding sequence is TGCGCCAGCAGCCTTGACCGGGCTCAACAGACGACCCTTACAGATACGCAGTATTTT. Its translation is CASSLDRAQQTTLTDTQYF.